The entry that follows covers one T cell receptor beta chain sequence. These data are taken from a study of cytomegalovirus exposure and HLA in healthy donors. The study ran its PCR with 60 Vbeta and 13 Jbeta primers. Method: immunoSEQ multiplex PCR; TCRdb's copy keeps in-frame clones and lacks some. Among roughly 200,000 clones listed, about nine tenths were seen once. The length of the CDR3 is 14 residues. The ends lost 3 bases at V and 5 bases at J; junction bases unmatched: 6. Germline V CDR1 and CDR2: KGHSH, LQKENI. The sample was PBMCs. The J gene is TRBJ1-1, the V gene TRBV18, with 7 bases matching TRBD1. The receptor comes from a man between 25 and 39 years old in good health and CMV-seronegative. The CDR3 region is CASSPAGGGTEAFF. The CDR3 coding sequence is TGTGCCAGCTCACCCGCAGGGGGTGGTACTGAAGCTTTCTTT.